This T cell receptor (beta chain) was captured in a study of OX40 agonist ivuxolimab in advanced cancers. Across the whole study: Prior checkpoint blockade (anti-PD-1, anti-PD-L1 or anti-CTLA-4) was permitted; 40% had it. Study-level points and caveats: The study found that CD8+ T cells averaged more expanded clones than CD4+. Specificity for antigen went undetermined in the expanded peripheral T cells.

Generated by immunoSEQ multiplex PCR, the TCRdb table keeps only in-frame clones and is missing some. The table shows approximately 94,000 clones, with about 85% occurring only once. V was trimmed by 4 bases and J by 2 bases, leaving 7 bases between them. The CDR3 has 13 amino acids. Germline V gene lookup returns CDR1 KGHSH and CDR2 LQKENI. A remark on this clone: Its antigen is as yet unknown.

The sequence derives from an adult with an advanced solid tumor such as melanoma, head and neck, liver or kidney cancer. The rearrangement uses TRBV18 and TRBJ2-3; D unclear. Sequenced here: CD4+ or CD8+ T cells sorted from blood, sampled in a trial of the OX40 agonist ivuxolimab. The DNA of the CDR3 is TGTGCCAGCTCACTCGACAACACAGATACGCAGTATTTT. This gives the protein CASSLDNTDTQYF.